A selection of T cell receptor beta chains follows, all from one sample in a study. In TCRdb, the 5' RACE reads were re-called with MiXCR into one record per CDR3 protein. Found here are around 34,000 distinct CDR3 sequences, more than 20% of them singletons; the top ten hold about 2.5%. The specimen sequenced was tumor-infiltrating Tregs sorted from the breast tumor. The receptors were gathered from a female donor with breast cancer. Both conserved end residues are part of each CDR3. A clone size is listed for some rows: how often the clone was seen (once, few, many), or a class if it is expanded.

abundance	v_gene	CDR3aa
-	TRBV5-6	CASSSDQPDTQYF
many	TRBV7-9	CASSVGTPSTDTQYF
few	TRBV19	CASSIMFRGGGYTF
many	TRBV7-6	CASSFSSGMGTDTQYF
many	TRBV4-1	CASSQEIGTRNTEAFF
-	TRBV2	CASSDSPGGIRPQHF
few	TRBV6-1	CASAPRVAVGELFF
-	TRBV20-1	CSALRDSRNSGNTIYF
medium-sized	TRBV20-1	CSATTGTRSYNEQFF
-	TRBV7-6	CASRADRRTEAFF
-	TRBV6-5	CASKAWGGNEQFF
-	TRBV28	CASTGSSYNSPLHF
many	TRBV7-3	CASSSAGANEQFF
many	TRBV18	CASSPRTSGANVLTF
many	TRBV6-2/TRBV6-3	CASSYAVPGLAGGGSYNEQFF
few	TRBV24-1	CATSEQGANYGYTF
once	TRBV5-1	CTSSLEGRTDEKLFF
many	TRBV29-1	CSVPRTGVDYGYTF
few	TRBV2	CASSARRDSTYNEQFF
few	TRBV11-3	CASSLFSTGGYNEQFF
-	TRBV19	CASSTGEVYEQYF
few	TRBV11-2	CASSTPRGGRGTDTQYF
-	TRBV4-1	CASSPLMTGNEQFF
medium-sized	TRBV6-5	CASSYEGHRSYNEQFF
few	TRBV2	CASSGEGTGGSPLHF
many	TRBV12-3/TRBV12-4	CASSPGHNYGYTF
few	TRBV25-1	CATLQGPGDTQYF
few	TRBV7-8	CASSLGGAGYGYTF
medium-sized	TRBV15	CATSSPARGMTDTQYF
many	TRBV11-2	CASSSRTDGGYNEQFF
-	TRBV12-5	CASGLVEGAFNQPQHF
-	TRBV11-2	CASSSLGQGGNTEAFF
many	TRBV12-3/TRBV12-4	CASSLRSGGYGYTF
many	TRBV24-1	CATSPTSGTYNEQFF
many	TRBV7-3	CASSTSPNEQFF
-	TRBV25-1	CASSEGQGVYEQFF
many	TRBV27	CASSGTGLNSEQFF
few	TRBV15	CATSRTRANYGYTF
few	TRBV20-1	CSASSSGGGNEQFF